This T cell receptor (beta chain) was observed in a study of T cells after yellow fever vaccination. This CDR3 comprises 15 residues. V was clipped by 4 bases and J by 3 bases, with 16 bases between them. CDR1 is SGHRS, CDR2 YFSETQ, per germline. TCRdb re-called the 5' RACE reads through MiXCR, storing one row per CDR3 protein. The data show 230,000 or so distinct CDR3 sequences, approximately 3.8% seen once. This clonotype came up many times. The starting material was PBMCs, obtained 15 days after the yellow fever booster vaccination. This rearrangement joins TRBV5-1 to TRBJ1-1; D not certain. This receptor was obtained from a man between 18 and 29 years old who received the YFV17D yellow fever vaccine. The CDR3 loop is CASSDLSGFDTEAFF. The CDR3 DNA sequence: TGCGCCAGCAGCGACCTCAGCGGGTTTGACACTGAAGCTTTCTTT.